This T cell receptor (beta chain) comes out of a study of T cells in women clearing cervical HPV infection. For this clone: The missing CDR3 end, 3 residues past where the read stops, is filled in from the germline J gene.

All donors had a single incident cervical HPV16 infection, not prevalent. CDR1 SGHAT and CDR2 FQNNGV come from the germline V gene. The CDR3 is made up of 15 amino acids. The protocol was immunoSEQ multiplex PCR, while the TCRdb copy is restricted to in-frame clones and leaves out a portion. The sample holds about 21,000 clones. Specimen: blood buffy coat. This sequence was found in a woman between 18 and 70 years old with a cervical HPV16 infection that either progressed to CIN3+ or cleared (not recorded which). This chain uses TRBV11-2 with TRBJ2-4; 10 bases match TRBD2. The DNA read from the CDR3 is TGTGCCAGCAGCTTGACTAGCGGGCTGATTCCGTCT. Its translation: CASSLTSGLIPS. The CDR3 reads in full as CASSLTSGLIPSQYF.